These 3 T cell receptor beta chains were sequenced from one sample in a study of Ad26.COV2.S vaccination and SARS-CoV-2 variants. Treatment indicated: around 19 received Ad26.COV2.S at low or high dose, single or two shots; about 5 received placebo; per-sample allocation not given. All samples were drawn on day 63, counting from the first vaccine or placebo injection. Profiled with immunoSEQ multiplex PCR; TCRdb holds only in-frame clones, not every one. The sample gives about 680,000 clones, 80% to 90% of which show up once; roughly 1.5% is in the top ten. The source was peripheral blood, collected in a trial of Ad26.COV2.S vaccine versus placebo. The source of these receptors is a person between 18 and 59 years old who received the Ad26.COV2.S COVID-19 vaccine or a placebo.

The V and J genes are TRBV19 and TRBJ2-3; D is unresolved. Trimming left V 1 base short and J 8 bases short, with 10 bases between. Per the germline V gene, CDR1 is LNHDA and CDR2 is SQIVND (reference sequence). The CDR3 is made up of 13 amino acids. CDR3 in DNA: TGTGCCAGTAGTATAGGATCCGTCGGTACGCAGTATTTT. Protein sequence: CASSIGSVGTQYF.

The V call is TRBV19, the J call TRBJ1-2; D unresolved. V was pared by 5 bases and J by 7 bases, with 8 bases between. Germline CDR1 is LNHDA and CDR2 is SQIVND (reference sequence). The CDR3 length is 11 residues. CDR3 protein: CASSFRLGYTF. CDR3 sequence (DNA): TGTGCCAGTAGTTTCAGGCTTGGCTACACCTTC.

This clone was observed a single time. The chain has TRBV30 and TRBJ2-7; 9 nucleotides line up with TRBD1. CDR1 is GTSNPN, CDR2 SVGIG, per germline (reference sequence). The J segment lost 3 bases and the V segment lost 4 bases, leaving 10 bases of the junction unmatched. CDR3 length: 15 residues. CDR3 nucleotides: TGTGCCTGGACCCCGTCATGGACAGGGGACTACGAGCAGTACTTC. Protein product: CAWTPSWTGDYEQYF. Full variable domain (rest looked up from reference TRBV30 and TRBJ2-7): SQTIHQWPATLVQPVGSPLSLECTVEGTSNPNLYWYRQAAGRGLQLLFYSVGIGQISSEVPQNLSASRPQDRQFILSSKKLLLSDSGFYLCAWTPSWTGDYEQYFGPGTRLTVT.